A few counts support the clone carrying this T cell receptor (beta chain). Its antigen is unidentified. These data belong to a study of cytomegalovirus exposure and HLA in healthy donors. In the PCR, 60 Vbeta and 13 Jbeta primers were used. Method: immunoSEQ multiplex PCR; TCRdb's copy keeps in-frame clones and lacks some. The sample lists about 130,000 clones, approximately 81% occurring once. Germline V gives CDR1 LNHDA, CDR2 SQIVND (reference sequence). The V gene lost 9 bases and the J gene lost 0 bases, with 18 bases spanning the gap. CDR3 length equals 16 residues. Study-level results: The study found most TCR sequences rare, yet found some public TCRs in many donors. The study dropped some indistinguishable V segments, TRBV6-2 and TRBV6-3 among them.

This clonotype originated in a young man in good health and CMV-seropositive. What was sequenced was PBMCs. V is TRBV19 and J is TRBJ1-5; no reliable D call. CDR3 in amino acids: CASSLSEDYSNQPQHF. The CDR3, as DNA: TGTGCCAGCAGCCTTTCAGAAGACTATAGCAATCAGCCCCAGCATTTT.